These 15 T cell receptor beta chains originate from one sample sequenced in a study of shared clonotypes between healthy human individuals. Using immunoSEQ multiplex PCR, the repertoire was profiled, and TCRdb retains in-frame clones only, with some absent. Of around 690,000 clones listed, about 92% were seen once; the top ten hold 34%. The sample comprised memory CD8+ T cells from PBMCs. Subset given: CD45RO+ cells pooled with CCR7-negative TemRA cells. These receptors were obtained from a man between 18 and 35 years old in good health. Some clones in this sample may be carry-over from other donors' samples.

This clone showed up many times. This chain uses TRBV27 with TRBJ1-1; D not resolved. This CDR3 has 15 residues. The germline gives CDR1 MNHEY, CDR2 SMNVEV (reference sequence). Trimming removed 1 base from V and 2 bases from J, with 11 bases in between. The chain's CDR3 is CASSLYPGRNTEAFF. The CDR3 DNA sequence: TGTGCCAGCAGTTTATATCCTGGGAGAAACACTGAAGCTTTCTTT.

The V call is TRBV7-9, the J call TRBJ2-1; D may be TRBD1 or TRBD2 (5 bases each). Trimming shortened V by 5 bases and J by 6 bases, and 8 bases separated the two germline ends. Germline CDR1 and CDR2: SEHNR and FQNEAQ (reference sequence). The length of the CDR3 is 12 residues. The CDR3 sequence is CASSLGTNEQFF. CDR3 in DNA: TGTGCCAGCAGCCTTGGGACCAATGAGCAGTTCTTC.

This clone showed up just once. The V and J genes are TRBV7-3 and TRBJ2-7, with D perhaps matching TRBD2 (5 bases). This CDR3 is 13 amino acids long. Trimming took 2 bases from V and 7 from J, leaving 12 bases between them. Germline V CDR1 and CDR2: SGHTA, FQGTGA. The CDR3 spells CASSLDHPGEQYF. CDR3 bases: TGTGCCAGCAGCTTAGACCACCCGGGGGAGCAGTACTTC.

The genes are TRBV27 and TRBJ1-5; D gene ambiguous. V was shortened by 2 bases and J by 7 bases, with 12 bases between the two germline ends. Germline CDR1 MNHEY, CDR2 SMNVEV (reference sequence). The CDR3 runs to 14 residues. Here the CDR3 DNA reads TGTGCCAGCAGTTTAGGTACTTTCGGCCAGCCCCAGCATTTT. Its translation: CASSLGTFGQPQHF.

The chain employs TRBV28 and TRBJ2-3; D not certain. Germline V lookup: CDR1 MDHEN, CDR2 SYDVKM. The CDR3 runs 13 residues. Trimming stripped 3 bases from V and 2 bases from J, with 6 bases between. This CDR3 reads CASSFRVTDTQYF. DNA for the CDR3: TGTGCCAGCAGTTTCCGGGTCACAGATACGCAGTATTTT.

This clone was seen at least ten times. V gene TRBV9 combines with J gene TRBJ2-3, with 8 bases that match TRBD2. CDR1 is SGDLS, CDR2 YYNGEE, per germline. The CDR3 consists of 17 residues. V shed 4 bases, J shed 0 bases, and the junction held 10 bases outside the gene matches. The CDR3 DNA follows: TGTGCCAGCAGCCCCCCTGTGGCTAGCGGGAGCACAGATACGCAGTATTTT. It specifies CASSPPVASGSTDTQYF. Filled out from reference TRBV9 and TRBJ2-3, the complete variable domain reads DSGVTQTPKHLITATGQRVTLRCSPRSGDLSVYWYQQSLDQGLQFLIQYYNGEERAKGNILERFSAQQFPDLHSELNLSSLELGDSALYFCASSPPVASGSTDTQYFGPGTRLTVL.

This chain links TRBV29-1 with TRBJ1-1, with TRBD1 matching 8 bases. Germline assignment: CDR1 SQVTM and CDR2 ANQGSEA. Trimming at V came to 5 bases and at J to 2 bases, leaving 4 bases not matched to a gene. The CDR3 covers 13 residues. CDR3 loop: CSVPTGVNTEAFF. The CDR3, as DNA: TGCAGCGTTCCGACAGGGGTAAACACTGAAGCTTTCTTT.

The CDR3 DNA sequence: TGTGCCAGTAGTACCAGACAGGGATTCTACGAGCAGTACTTC. This translates into CASSTRQGFYEQYF. The rearrangement joins TRBV19 to TRBJ2-7; 7 bases line up with TRBD1. Germline CDR1 is LNHDA and CDR2 is SQIVND (reference sequence). The CDR3 loop spans 14 amino acids. V lost 4 bases, J lost 3 bases, and 6 bases stayed unmatched.

This chain uses TRBV27 with TRBJ1-5; TRBD1 matches 7 bases. Germline CDR1 and CDR2: MNHEY and SMNVEV (reference sequence). The junction had 10 bases not matched to a gene; V was cut back by 5 bases and J by 0 bases. CDR3 length: 17 residues. Here the CDR3 DNA reads TGTGCCAGCAGTGCCTCCGGGACAGATTATAGCAATCAGCCCCAGCATTTT. Its translation is CASSASGTDYSNQPQHF.

V is TRBV19 and J is TRBJ2-7; 7 bases are a match to TRBD1. Germline V gives CDR1 LNHDA, CDR2 SQIVND (reference sequence). This CDR3 is built from 12 residues. V lost 4 bases to trimming and J lost 6 bases; unmatched junction nucleotides: 3. The CDR3 bases are TGTGCCAGTAGTACCCACAGGGGCGAGCAGTACTTC. Translated, it gives CASSTHRGEQYF.

This clone was observed once. The same CDR3 also results from other DNA sequences found in this sample. The rearrangement joins TRBV7-2 to TRBJ2-2; the D is unclear. Germline CDR1 and CDR2: SGHTA and FQGNSA. Trimming shortened V by 5 bases and J by 4 bases, and 8 bases separated the two germline ends. The CDR3 runs to 13 residues. The DNA for the CDR3 is TGTGCCAGCAGCCCGCGATTCACCGGGGAGCTGTTTTTT. This gives the protein CASSPRFTGELFF. Drawing the rest from reference TRBV7-2 and TRBJ2-2, the complete variable domain is GAGVSQSPSNKVTEKGKDVELRCDPISGHTALYWYRQSLGQGLEFLIYFQGNSAPDKSGLPSDRFSAERTGGSVSTLTIQRTQQEDSAVYLCASSPRFTGELFFGEGSRLTVL.

The chain links TRBV6-1 to TRBJ1-1, with D possibly matching TRBD1 (6 bases). V lost 4 bases, J lost 6 bases, and 12 bases lay in between. This CDR3 is built from 13 residues. In germline, CDR1 is MNHNS, CDR2 SASEGT. In DNA form, the CDR3 reads TGTGCCAGCAGTGCGCGAGGGGGGCCTGAAGCTTTCTTT. This sequence encodes CASSARGGPEAFF.

Concerning this clone itself: Additional DNA sequences in this sample encode the identical CDR3. The J gene is TRBJ2-7, the V gene TRBV18; D may be TRBD2 (5 bases). The CDR3 spans 13 residues. CDR1 and CDR2 (germline): KGHSH, LQKENI. V lost 3 bases, J lost 0 bases, and 6 bases lay in between. CDR3 in DNA: TGTGCCAGCTCACCCGAGGGCTCCTACGAGCAGTACTTC. It yields the protein CASSPEGSYEQYF.

The rearrangement links TRBV13 to TRBJ2-5; 10 bases match TRBD2. CDR3 length equals 17 residues. Germline CDR1 and CDR2: PRHDT and FYEKMQ (reference sequence). V dropped 3 bases and J dropped 4; count of bases not matched to a gene: 11. This chain's CDR3 is CASSLRTGLAGAETQYF. CDR3 DNA: TGTGCCAGCAGCTTGAGGACCGGGCTAGCGGGAGCAGAGACCCAGTACTTC.

The rearrangement links TRBV5-1 to TRBJ1-2; D is unresolved. Trimming took off 3 bases at V and 4 bases at J, with 19 bases between the two ends. This CDR3 contains 16 residues. Germline V gene data show CDR1 as SGHRS and CDR2 as YFSETQ. The DNA for the CDR3 is TGCGCCAGCAGCTCCCCCCGGGGAGCTCTGTCCTATGGCTACACCTTC. Protein sequence: CASSSPRGALSYGYTF.